These T cell receptor beta chains were read from a single sample in a study of OX40 agonist ivuxolimab in advanced cancers. The protocol was immunoSEQ multiplex PCR, while the TCRdb copy is restricted to in-frame clones and leaves out a portion. The sample records more than 50,000 clones, 75% to 90% being singletons. The starting material was CD4+ or CD8+ T cells sorted from blood, obtained in a trial of the OX40 agonist ivuxolimab. Receptor source: an adult with an advanced solid tumor such as melanoma, head and neck, liver or kidney cancer. The CDR3 runs from the conserved cysteine through the conserved F or W.

TRBV27,CASVPHRGAGGYTF
TRBV5-1,CASSPGGQLNTGELFF
TRBV14,CASSQDSGWGATNYGYTF
TRBV7-2,CASSLTETQYF
TRBV5-8,CASSLNFGTDEQFF
TRBV12-5,CASGLVASPRYNSPLHF
TRBV14,CASSIKWGTNEKLFF
TRBV5-1,CASSLGATTNEKLFF
TRBV5-1,CASSLAGGDYGYTF
TRBV12-5,CASGLLGGKTYEQYF
TRBV19,CASSPLGAGLSYEQYF
TRBV5-1,CASSSQGGNEQYF
TRBV5-1,CASSLVGTQNTEAFF
TRBV7-8,CASSPGEVDGELFF
TRBV18,CASSQGGTEAFF
TRBV15,CATSIKNIQYF
TRBV27,CASSLHGRSSTDTQYF
TRBV14,CASGHSHTQYF
TRBV6-1,CASSERRTGWGNTIYF
TRBV6-1,CASSGRFLDDTQYF
TRBV7-9,CASSSAGGGREETQYF
TRBV6-6,CASSYLASGAYNEQFF
TRBV5-4,CASSRGRSGETQYF
TRBV7-9,CASSSTNSPLHF
TRBV9,CASSVDLMGAWETQYF
TRBV19,CASGPGGGYNEQFF
TRBV6-1,CASSDLGGGPTGELFF
TRBV6-1,CASIFGLNTGELFF
TRBV11-3,CASSLRGGLQYF
TRBV13,CASSFGGPPSGANVLTF
TRBV12-5,CASVWGQGGIETQYF